These T cell receptor beta chains were read from a single sample in a study of blood T cell repertoires in COVID-19. TCRdb keeps only in-frame clones here, not all; method: immunoSEQ multiplex PCR. The data hold about 380,000 clones, with 85% observed a single time. What was sequenced was peripheral blood. These receptors were taken from a woman aged 18-30 years with acute or convalescent COVID-19. Each CDR3 is given with its conserved first and last residue. A D gene is named only where the DNA matches it firmly. Rows may omit the clone size; those that give it use once, few, many or a size class.

D: NA
size: NA
V: TRBV5-1
length: 15
J: TRBJ1-2
CDR3: CASIPGPEGRDGYTF
DNA: TGCGCCAGCATCCCCGGCCCGGAGGGGAGGGATGGCTACACCTTC

D: TRBD2
size: NA
V: TRBV3-1/TRBV3-2
length: 16
J: TRBJ2-5
CDR3: CASSQGIAGGQETQYF
DNA: TGTGCCAGCAGCCAAGGGATAGCGGGAGGCCAAGAGACCCAGTACTTC

D: NA
size: NA
V: TRBV18
length: 14
J: TRBJ1-5
CDR3: CASSPGQGGQPQHF
DNA: TGTGCCAGCTCACCGGGGCAGGGCGGTCAGCCCCAGCATTTT

D: NA
size: NA
V: TRBV3-1/TRBV3-2
length: 14
J: TRBJ1-2
CDR3: CASSSTTGSAGYTF
DNA: TGTGCCAGCAGCTCCACGACAGGCTCCGCGGGCTACACCTTC

D: NA
size: NA
V: TRBV19
length: 16
J: TRBJ2-3
CDR3: CASSSKNGGQTDTQYF
DNA: TGTGCCAGTAGCTCTAAGAATGGGGGCCAAACAGATACGCAGTATTTT

D: NA
size: NA
V: TRBV2
length: 14
J: TRBJ1-3
CDR3: CASSAQGSGNTIYF
DNA: TGTGCCAGCAGTGCTCAGGGGTCTGGAAACACCATATATTTT

D: TRBD1
size: NA
V: TRBV7-8
length: 14
J: TRBJ1-2
CDR3: CASSVTGVGYGYTF
DNA: TGTGCCAGCAGCGTAACAGGGGTTGGGTATGGCTACACCTTC

D: NA
size: NA
V: TRBV18
length: 13
J: TRBJ2-7
CDR3: CASSPGTIYEQYF
DNA: TGTGCCAGCTCACCAGGTACTATTTACGAGCAGTACTTC

D: NA
size: few
V: TRBV7-8
length: 15
J: TRBJ2-1
CDR3: CASSLDAATYNEQFF
DNA: TGTGCCAGCAGCTTAGACGCGGCCACCTACAATGAGCAGTTCTTC

D: NA
size: NA
V: TRBV6-5
length: 15
J: TRBJ2-3
CDR3: CASSYSNQFTDTQYF
DNA: TGTGCCAGCAGTTACTCCAATCAATTCACAGATACGCAGTATTTT

D: NA
size: NA
V: TRBV6-5
length: 12
J: TRBJ1-5
CDR3: CASSNQQGPQHF
DNA: TGTGCCAGCAGTAACCAACAGGGCCCCCAGCATTTT

D: NA
size: few
V: TRBV19
length: 14
J: TRBJ2-2
CDR3: CASSLDSNTGELFF
DNA: TGTGCCAGCTCTCTGGACAGTAACACCGGGGAGCTGTTTTTT

D: NA
size: NA
V: TRBV29-1
length: 13
J: TRBJ2-7
CDR3: CSVRSGRSYEQYF
DNA: TGCAGCGTTCGTTCAGGGAGGTCCTACGAGCAGTACTTC

D: NA
size: NA
V: TRBV28
length: 12
J: TRBJ1-1
CDR3: CGTREGGTEAFF
DNA: TGTGGAACAAGGGAGGGGGGCACTGAAGCTTTCTTT

D: TRBD2
size: once
V: TRBV9
length: 14
J: TRBJ2-7
CDR3: CASSPRGASYEQYF
DNA: TGTGCCAGCAGCCCGCGGGGGGCCTCCTACGAGCAGTACTTC

D: TRBD2
size: once
V: TRBV3-1/TRBV3-2
length: 17
J: TRBJ2-5
CDR3: CASSQETSGVYQETQYF
DNA: TGTGCCAGCAGCCAAGAAACTAGCGGGGTGTACCAAGAGACCCAGTACTTC

D: TRBD1
size: NA
V: TRBV29-1
length: 13
J: TRBJ2-5
CDR3: CSGADRDQETQYF
DNA: TGCAGCGGCGCTGACAGGGACCAAGAGACCCAGTACTTC

D: NA
size: few
V: TRBV6-1
length: 13
J: TRBJ2-3
CDR3: CASSEMRADTQYF
DNA: TGTGCCAGCAGTGAAATGCGTGCAGATACGCAGTATTTT

D: NA
size: NA
V: TRBV24-1
length: 14
J: TRBJ2-1
CDR3: CATSGEDSYNEQFF
DNA: TGTGCCACCAGTGGGGAGGACTCCTACAATGAGCAGTTCTTC

D: TRBD1
size: once
V: TRBV5-8
length: 15
J: TRBJ1-4
CDR3: CASSPQQGPPEKLFF
DNA: TGTGCCAGCAGCCCCCAACAGGGGCCCCCGGAAAAACTGTTTTTT

D: NA
size: NA
V: TRBV5-8
length: 17
J: TRBJ1-5
CDR3: CASSFLWGPKGNQPQHF
DNA: TGTGCCAGCAGCTTTCTGTGGGGCCCTAAGGGCAATCAGCCCCAGCATTTT

D: TRBD2
size: NA
V: TRBV5-5
length: 15
J: TRBJ2-2
CDR3: CASSERERSGGELFF
DNA: TGTGCCAGCAGCGAGCGGGAGAGGAGTGGCGGGGAGCTGTTTTTT

D: NA
size: once
V: TRBV29-1
length: 15
J: TRBJ2-3
CDR3: CSAKGEGLSPDTQYF
DNA: TGCAGCGCGAAAGGGGAAGGGCTAAGTCCAGATACGCAGTATTTT

D: NA
size: NA
V: TRBV6-5
length: 12
J: TRBJ1-2
CDR3: CASTTGLDGYTF
DNA: TGTGCCAGCACCACAGGGTTGGATGGCTACACCTTC

D: NA
size: NA
V: TRBV6-5
length: 13
J: TRBJ1-2
CDR3: CASQHHSDYGYTF
DNA: TGTGCCAGCCAACATCACAGTGACTATGGCTACACCTTC

D: NA
size: NA
V: TRBV9
length: 16
J: TRBJ1-2
CDR3: CASSALLTAPNYGYTF
DNA: TGTGCCAGCAGCGCGCTACTGACAGCCCCTAACTATGGCTACACCTTC

D: TRBD2
size: NA
V: TRBV2
length: 14
J: TRBJ2-3
CDR3: CASTGGVAADTQYF
DNA: TGTGCCAGCACCGGGGGGGTGGCTGCAGATACGCAGTATTTT

D: NA
size: NA
V: TRBV28
length: 14
J: TRBJ1-3
CDR3: CASHGALSGNTIYF
DNA: TGTGCCAGCCACGGTGCCCTCTCTGGAAACACCATATATTTT

D: NA
size: NA
V: TRBV6-5
length: 13
J: TRBJ1-1
CDR3: CASSRAGNTEAFF
DNA: TGTGCCAGCAGCCGCGCGGGGAACACTGAAGCTTTCTTT

D: NA
size: NA
V: TRBV5-6
length: 13
J: TRBJ2-7
CDR3: CATSAGSTYEQYF
DNA: TGTGCCACTAGTGCGGGCAGCACCTACGAGCAGTACTTC

D: NA
size: few
V: TRBV24-1
length: 13
J: TRBJ1-1
CDR3: CATREQGGSEAFF
DNA: TGTGCCACCAGGGAACAGGGAGGGTCGGAAGCTTTCTTT

D: NA
size: NA
V: TRBV13
length: 11
J: TRBJ1-1
CDR3: CASVSQIEAFF
DNA: TGTGCCAGCGTTTCTCAGATAGAAGCTTTCTTT

D: TRBD1
size: NA
V: TRBV4-1
length: 18
J: TRBJ1-6
CDR3: CASSQERFKTGKNSPLHF
DNA: TGCGCCAGCAGCCAAGAACGGTTTAAGACAGGGAAGAATTCACCCCTCCACTTT

D: TRBD1
size: NA
V: TRBV5-4
length: 14
J: TRBJ1-1
CDR3: CASSFDRGYTEAFF
DNA: TGTGCCAGCAGCTTCGACAGGGGGTATACTGAAGCTTTCTTT

D: NA
size: NA
V: TRBV18
length: 14
J: TRBJ1-6
CDR3: CASSTLDSNSPLHF
DNA: TGTGCCAGCTCTACCTTGGACAGTAATTCACCCCTCCACTTT

D: NA
size: NA
V: TRBV18
length: 12
J: TRBJ2-5
CDR3: CASSHSQETQYF
DNA: TGTGCCAGCTCTCACAGCCAAGAGACCCAGTACTTC